The 26 T cell receptor beta chains given below trace back to one sample, sequenced in a study of T cell responses to AZD1222 COVID-19 vaccine. The method was immunoSEQ multiplex PCR; TCRdb's version includes in-frame clones alone and lacks a portion of them. The sample carries about 180,000 clones, approximately 94% recorded once. The sample was peripheral blood, taken 28 days after the second AZD1222 dose. These receptors were obtained from an adult who received the AZD1222 COVID-19 vaccine.

The chain recombines TRBV7-3 with TRBJ1-2; a possible D gene is TRBD1 (5 bases). The CDR3 extends over 14 amino acids. V lost 0 bases, J lost 14 bases, and 19 bases lay in between. Looked up from germline, CDR1 is SGHTA and CDR2 is FQGTGA. CDR3 residues: CASSLTRHRARETF. The CDR3 DNA follows: TGTGCCAGCAGCTTAACAAGGCATAGGGCCAGGGAGACCTTC.

This clone came up once. This chain links TRBV3-1 (or the pseudogene TRBV3-2) with TRBJ2-5, with D perhaps TRBD1 (5 bases). Germline V gives CDR1 LGHDT, CDR2 YNNKEL (reference sequence). This CDR3 has 14 amino acids. V was shortened by 1 base and J by 5 bases, with 11 bases between the two germline ends. The CDR3 protein is CASSQGQGDETQYF. The CDR3 DNA reads TGTGCCAGCAGCCAAGGGCAAGGGGATGAGACCCAGTACTTC.

The chain recombines TRBV11-1 with TRBJ2-7; 8 positions match TRBD1. The CDR3 runs 14 residues. The germline CDR1 and CDR2 sequences are SGHAT and FQDESV (reference sequence). V shed 1 base, J shed 1 base, and the junction held 0 bases outside the gene matches. CDR3 protein: CASSLGTGSYEQYF. CDR3 in DNA: TGTGCCAGCAGCTTAGGGACAGGGTCCTACGAGCAGTACTTC.

This sequence joins TRBV11-2 and TRBJ1-1, with D hard to call. CDR1 is SGHAT and CDR2 is FQNNGV in the germline V gene. This CDR3 region has 13 residues. With 6 bases removed from V and 6 bases from J, the gap between germline ends came to 14 bases. CDR3 in amino acids: CASSGWDISEAFF. The CDR3 nucleotides are TGTGCCAGCAGTGGCTGGGATATATCTGAAGCTTTCTTT.

V gene TRBV28 combines with J gene TRBJ1-1; 7 bases are shared with TRBD1. After removal of 8 bases from V and 4 bases from J, the junction contained 10 bases not matched to a gene. The CDR3 sequence is 14 residues long. CDR1 MDHEN and CDR2 SYDVKM come from the germline V gene. The CDR3 bases are TGTGCCAGCTATTCCAGGGGGAGAGGCACTGAAGCTTTCTTT. Translated, it gives CASYSRGRGTEAFF.

The V call is TRBV24-1, the J call TRBJ1-5; D is ambiguous. The V end was cut by 3 bases, the J end by 11 bases, with 16 bases between. CDR3 length: 14 amino acids. Looked up from germline, CDR1 is KGHDR and CDR2 is SFDVKD. The CDR3 region is CATSDSRAAGTQHF. The CDR3 DNA is TGTGCCACCAGTGATAGTCGGGCCGCCGGGACCCAGCATTTT.

This chain connects TRBV2 to TRBJ2-3, with no clear D. Germline V lookup: CDR1 SNHLY, CDR2 FYNNEI. V lost 4 bases and J 2 bases, leaving 7 bases between the germline ends. This CDR3 is 13 amino acids long. CDR3 residues: CASSVRYTDTQYF. CDR3 coding DNA: TGTGCCAGCAGTGTCCGATACACAGATACGCAGTATTTT.

The J gene is TRBJ2-1, the V gene TRBV5-8, with a tentative D call TRBD2 (5 bases). The V gene's germline CDR1 is SGHTS and CDR2 YDEGEE. V shed 4 bases and J shed 6 bases, with 23 bases lying between them. This CDR3 is built from 17 residues. Written as DNA, the CDR3 is TGTGCCAGCAGCCCGTTTTTAGCGACCGGAGGTGGCAATGAGCAGTTCTTC. Residues: CASSPFLATGGGNEQFF.

The genes are TRBV5-1 and TRBJ2-5, with 7 positions matching TRBD2. Trimming cost V 3 bases and J 5 bases; bases outside gene matches: 16. Germline lookup yields CDR1 SGHRS and CDR2 YFSETQ. The CDR3 contains 17 residues. The CDR3 reads CASSSFAGDPKGETQYF. The CDR3 bases are TGCGCCAGCAGCTCATTTGCGGGGGACCCTAAGGGGGAGACCCAGTACTTC.

The table lists this clone with a count of one. The chain has TRBV5-1 and TRBJ2-3; TRBD2 matches 9 bases. The CDR3 contains 19 residues. Per germline, CDR1 SGHRS and CDR2 YFSETQ. V shed 2 bases, J shed 6 bases, and the junction held 19 bases outside the gene matches. The CDR3, as DNA: TGCGCCAGCAGCTTCCGCGACGGGCGGGGGGGTGTAAATCGGGATACGCAGTATTTT. Amino acid sequence: CASSFRDGRGGVNRDTQYF.

The rearrangement joins TRBV18 to TRBJ1-6; D not resolved. This CDR3 has 14 amino acids. V lost 3 bases and J lost 2, with 5 bases in between. Germline V lookup: CDR1 KGHSH, CDR2 LQKENI. CDR3 coding DNA: TGTGCCAGCTCACCTAGTCCCTATAATTCACCCCTCCACTTT. Translated: CASSPSPYNSPLHF.

This chain joins TRBV7-3 and TRBJ2-1; D is ambiguous. V gave up 1 base and J gave up 9 bases, with 10 bases separating them. This CDR3 comprises 13 residues. Germline loops: CDR1 SGHTA, CDR2 FQGTGA. The CDR3 sequence: CASSLIIGGEQFF. The CDR3 nucleotides read TGTGCCAGCAGCTTAATTATAGGCGGTGAGCAGTTCTTC.

The chain employs TRBV5-4 and TRBJ2-3; D uncertain. V was cut by 0 bases and J by 4 bases, with 3 bases left in between. The CDR3 covers 12 residues. Germline V gene sequence: CDR1 SGHNT, CDR2 YYREEE (reference sequence). CDR3 in amino acids: CASSLVSDTQYF. The CDR3 DNA reads TGTGCCAGCAGCTTGGTTTCAGATACGCAGTATTTT.

V and J are TRBV2 and TRBJ2-1; TRBD2 is a possible D gene (7 bases). V gave up 7 bases and J gave up 7 bases, with 20 bases separating them. This CDR3 comprises 15 residues. CDR1 is SNHLY and CDR2 is FYNNEI in the germline V gene. CDR3 sequence (DNA): TGTGCCAGCAATGGGGGGGGCGGGAGCATGAATGAGCAGTTCTTC. Encoded protein: CASNGGGGSMNEQFF.

This sequence joins TRBV5-6 and TRBJ2-1; unclear D gene. Trimming left V 2 bases short and J 5 bases short, with 17 bases between. The germline CDR1 and CDR2 sequences are SGHDT and YYEEEE. This CDR3 has 16 amino acids. For the CDR3, the DNA is TGTGCCAGCAGCTTCTTAGGCAAAATTAAGGACAATGAGCAGTTCTTC. This encodes CASSFLGKIKDNEQFF.

This chain connects TRBV7-9 to TRBJ1-2; TRBD1 matches at 8 bases. The CDR3 sequence is 15 residues long. Germline V gene data show CDR1 as SEHNR and CDR2 as FQNEAQ (reference sequence). J lost 3 bases, V lost 1 base, and 4 bases had no gene match. The CDR3: CASSLGLQGDYGYTF. The DNA of the CDR3 is TGTGCCAGCAGCTTAGGGTTACAGGGGGACTATGGCTACACCTTC.

This sequence joins TRBV4-1 and TRBJ1-2; 10 bases agree with TRBD1. The length of the CDR3 is 15 residues. The V gene end was trimmed by 4 bases and the J gene end by 5 bases; junction bases not matched to a gene: 7. Germline V lookup: CDR1 MGHRA, CDR2 YSYEKL. This CDR3 reads CASSLTTGGAYGYTF. CDR3 in DNA: TGCGCCAGCAGCCTCACGACAGGGGGCGCTTATGGCTACACCTTC.

V is TRBV7-2 and J is TRBJ2-7; 7 positions agree with TRBD1. J was trimmed by 0 bases and V by 6 bases; bases with no gene match: 14. The CDR3 consists of 17 residues. Germline assignment: CDR1 SGHTA and CDR2 FQGNSA. Here the CDR3 reads CASRPGPPGDSSYEQYF. As DNA, the CDR3 is TGTGCCAGCAGGCCTGGCCCCCCAGGGGACAGCTCCTACGAGCAGTACTTC. The whole variable domain, filled in from reference TRBV7-2 and TRBJ2-7, reads GAGVSQSPSNKVTEKGKDVELRCDPISGHTALYWYRQSLGQGLEFLIYFQGNSAPDKSGLPSDRFSAERTGGSVSTLTIQRTQQEDSAVYLCASRPGPPGDSSYEQYFGPGTRLTVT.

The V and J genes are TRBV14 and TRBJ1-2; TRBD1 agrees at 7 bases. The ends lost 1 base at V and 5 bases at J; junction bases unmatched: 10. The CDR3 contains 16 residues. Germline V CDR1 and CDR2: SGHDN, FVKESK. The CDR3 sequence is CASSQAPRGKPYGYTF. CDR3 coding DNA: TGTGCCAGCAGCCAAGCTCCCAGGGGGAAGCCGTATGGCTACACCTTC.

This sequence joins TRBV28 and TRBJ1-3; D is uncertain. This CDR3 is 15 amino acids long. The ends were cut back, 1 base at V and 4 bases at J, with 11 bases in the middle. CDR1 MDHEN and CDR2 SYDVKM come from the germline V gene. CDR3 amino acids: CASSLSPTSGNTIYF. CDR3 nucleotide sequence: TGTGCCAGCAGTTTATCCCCGACATCCGGAAACACCATATATTTT.

The sample holds one count of this clone. The J gene is TRBJ2-3, the V gene TRBV19, with 10 positions matching TRBD2. CDR3 length equals 14 residues. The V gene end was trimmed by 7 bases and the J gene end by 4 bases; junction bases not matched to a gene: 5. Germline CDR1 is LNHDA and CDR2 is SQIVND (reference sequence). The CDR3 protein is CASTSLAGADTQYF. The CDR3 DNA sequence: TGTGCCAGTACGTCGCTAGCGGGGGCAGATACGCAGTATTTT.

The chain couples TRBV7-8 to TRBJ1-2; 8 positions match TRBD1. V lost 2 bases and J lost 7; bases outside the gene matches: 12. This CDR3 spans 16 amino acids. The germline V gene encodes CDR1 SGHVS and CDR2 FQNEAQ. CDR3 sequence reads: CASSLSGQGNLPGYTF. DNA for the CDR3: TGTGCCAGCAGCTTATCTGGACAGGGCAATTTACCTGGCTACACCTTC.

The chain couples TRBV13 to TRBJ2-7, with D possibly matching TRBD2 (6 bases). The CDR3 consists of 15 residues. The germline V and J ends were trimmed by 4 bases and 0 bases, with 13 bases remaining between them. Germline CDR1 is PRHDT and CDR2 is FYEKMQ (reference sequence). The CDR3 nucleotides read TGTGCCAGCAGCTGGGGGACTGGCAGCTCCTACGAGCAGTACTTC. Residues: CASSWGTGSSYEQYF.

As for this clone: Distinct nucleotide sequences in the sample also encode this CDR3. J is TRBJ2-3 and V is TRBV3-1 (or the pseudogene TRBV3-2); D is unresolved. V lost 3 bases and J 5 bases, leaving 3 bases between the germline ends. The CDR3 has 11 amino acids. Germline V gene sequence: CDR1 LGHDT, CDR2 YNNKEL (reference sequence). CDR3 in amino acids: CASSQVDTQYF. The CDR3 bases are TGTGCCAGCAGCCAGGTAGATACGCAGTATTTT.

The CDR3 reads CASSYMPPNTEAFF. In DNA form, the CDR3 reads TGTGCCAGCAGTTACATGCCACCGAACACTGAAGCTTTCTTT. The V call is TRBV6-5, the J call TRBJ1-1; D gene ambiguous. The CDR3 has 14 amino acids. The V gene's germline CDR1 is MNHEY and CDR2 SVGAGI. The V gene lost 2 bases and the J gene lost 1 base, with 8 bases spanning the gap.

The chain combines TRBV6-6 with TRBJ1-5, with 12 nucleotides matching TRBD1. Trimming took 5 bases from V and 3 from J; bases not matched to a gene: 11. In germline, CDR1 is MNHNY, CDR2 SVGAGI (reference sequence). This CDR3 region has 18 residues. The CDR3 reads CASSRSPGQGALNQPQHF. The CDR3 DNA reads TGTGCCAGCAGTCGGTCCCCGGGACAGGGGGCCCTCAATCAGCCCCAGCATTTT.